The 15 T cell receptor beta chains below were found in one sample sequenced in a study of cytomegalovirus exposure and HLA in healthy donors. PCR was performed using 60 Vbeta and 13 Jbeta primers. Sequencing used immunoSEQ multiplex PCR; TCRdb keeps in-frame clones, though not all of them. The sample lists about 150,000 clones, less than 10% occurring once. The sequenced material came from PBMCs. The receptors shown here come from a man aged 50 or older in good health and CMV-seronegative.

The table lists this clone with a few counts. The CDR3 nucleotides read TGTGCCAGCAGCCGCGATGAGACCCAGTACTTC. Residues: CASSRDETQYF. V and J are TRBV5-6 and TRBJ2-5; no firm D call. Trimming took off 4 bases at V and 5 bases at J, with 6 bases between the two ends. Germline-derived CDR1 and CDR2 are SGHDT and YYEEEE. The CDR3 loop spans 11 amino acids.

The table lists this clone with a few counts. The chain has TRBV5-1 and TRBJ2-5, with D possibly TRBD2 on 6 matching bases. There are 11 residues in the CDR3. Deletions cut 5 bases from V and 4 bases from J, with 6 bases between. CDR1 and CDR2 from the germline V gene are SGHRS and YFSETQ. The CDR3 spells CASRGGETQYF. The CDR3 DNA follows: TGCGCCAGCAGGGGGGGAGAGACCCAGTACTTC.

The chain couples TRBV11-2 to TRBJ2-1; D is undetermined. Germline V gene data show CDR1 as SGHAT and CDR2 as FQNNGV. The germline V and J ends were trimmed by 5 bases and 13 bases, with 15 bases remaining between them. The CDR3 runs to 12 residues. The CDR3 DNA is TGTGCCAGCAGCCCGGTCGGTCACCTCCAGTTCTTC. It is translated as CASSPVGHLQFF.

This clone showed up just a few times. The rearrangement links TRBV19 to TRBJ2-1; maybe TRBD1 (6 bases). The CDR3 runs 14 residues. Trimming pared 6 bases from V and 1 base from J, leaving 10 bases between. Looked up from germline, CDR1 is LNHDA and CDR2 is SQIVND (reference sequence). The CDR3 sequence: CASSGQQSYNEQFF. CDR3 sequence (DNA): TGTGCCAGTAGCGGACAGCAGTCCTACAATGAGCAGTTCTTC.

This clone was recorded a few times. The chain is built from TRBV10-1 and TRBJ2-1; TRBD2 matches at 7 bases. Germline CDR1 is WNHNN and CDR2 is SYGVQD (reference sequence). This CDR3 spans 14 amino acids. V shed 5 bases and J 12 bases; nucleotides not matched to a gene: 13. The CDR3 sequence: CASSPSGAPVGQFF. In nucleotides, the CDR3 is TGCGCCAGCAGTCCGAGCGGGGCCCCAGTTGGGCAGTTCTTC.

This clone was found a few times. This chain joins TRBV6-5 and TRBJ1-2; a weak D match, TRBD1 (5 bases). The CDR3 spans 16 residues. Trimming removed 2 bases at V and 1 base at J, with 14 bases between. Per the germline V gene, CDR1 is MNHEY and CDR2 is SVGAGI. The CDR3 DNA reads TGTGCCAGCAGTTACAACAGGAGAGGTTTTAACTATGGCTACACCTTC. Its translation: CASSYNRRGFNYGYTF.

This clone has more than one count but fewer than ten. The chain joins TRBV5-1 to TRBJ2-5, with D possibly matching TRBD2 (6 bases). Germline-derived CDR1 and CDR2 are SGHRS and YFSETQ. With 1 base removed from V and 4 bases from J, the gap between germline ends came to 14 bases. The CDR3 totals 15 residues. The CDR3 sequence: CASSLRGDGGETQYF. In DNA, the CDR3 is TGCGCCAGCAGCTTGCGGGGAGACGGGGGAGAGACCCAGTACTTC.

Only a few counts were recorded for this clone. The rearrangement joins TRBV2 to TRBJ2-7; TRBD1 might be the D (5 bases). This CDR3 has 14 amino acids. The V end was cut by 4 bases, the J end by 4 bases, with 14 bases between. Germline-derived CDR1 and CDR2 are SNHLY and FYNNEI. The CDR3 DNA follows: TGTGCCAGCAGTGTAGGGCAGGGCACTTACGAGCAGTACTTC. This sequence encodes CASSVGQGTYEQYF. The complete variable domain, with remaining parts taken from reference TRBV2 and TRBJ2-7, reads EPEVTQTPSHQVTQMGQEVILRCVPISNHLYFYWYRQILGQKVEFLVSFYNNEISEKSEIFDDQFSVERPDGSNFTLKIRSTKLEDSAMYFCASSVGQGTYEQYFGPGTRLTVT.

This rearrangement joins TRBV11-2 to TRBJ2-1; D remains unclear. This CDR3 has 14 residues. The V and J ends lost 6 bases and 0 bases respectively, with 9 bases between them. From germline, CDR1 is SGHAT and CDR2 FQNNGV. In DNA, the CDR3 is TGTGCCAGCAGTTTCATTTTCTCCTACAATGAGCAGTTCTTC. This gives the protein CASSFIFSYNEQFF.

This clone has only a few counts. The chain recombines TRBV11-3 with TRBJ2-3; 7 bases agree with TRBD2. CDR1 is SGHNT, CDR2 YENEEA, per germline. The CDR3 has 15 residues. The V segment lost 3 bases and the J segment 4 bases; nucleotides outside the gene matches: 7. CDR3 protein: CASSFGEGSSDTQYF. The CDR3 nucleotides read TGTGCCAGCAGCTTTGGGGAGGGATCATCAGATACGCAGTATTTT. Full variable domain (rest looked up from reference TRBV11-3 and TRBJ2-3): EAGVVQSPRYKIIEKKQPVAFWCNPISGHNTLYWYLQNLGQGPELLIRYENEEAVDDSQLPKDRFSAERLKGVDSTLKIQPAELGDSAVYLCASSFGEGSSDTQYFGPGTRLTVL.

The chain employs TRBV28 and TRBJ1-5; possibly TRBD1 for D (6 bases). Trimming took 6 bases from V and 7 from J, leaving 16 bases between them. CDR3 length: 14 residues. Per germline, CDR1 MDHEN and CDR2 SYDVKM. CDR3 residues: CASSPHRGAQPQHF. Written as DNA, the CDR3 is TGTGCCAGCAGCCCGCATCGGGGGGCCCAGCCCCAGCATTTT.

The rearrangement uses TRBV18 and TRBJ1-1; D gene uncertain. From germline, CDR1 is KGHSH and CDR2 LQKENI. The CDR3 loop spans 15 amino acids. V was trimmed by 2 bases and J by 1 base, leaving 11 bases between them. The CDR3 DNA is TGTGCCAGCTCACCAAGCTCGCGAGGGAACACTGAAGCTTTCTTT. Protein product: CASSPSSRGNTEAFF.

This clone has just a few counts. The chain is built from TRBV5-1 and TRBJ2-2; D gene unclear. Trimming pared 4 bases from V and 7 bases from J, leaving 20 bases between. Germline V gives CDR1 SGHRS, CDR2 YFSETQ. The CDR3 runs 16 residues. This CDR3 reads CASSAQFDVKGGELFF. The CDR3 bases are TGCGCCAGCAGCGCACAGTTCGACGTCAAAGGCGGGGAGCTGTTTTTT.

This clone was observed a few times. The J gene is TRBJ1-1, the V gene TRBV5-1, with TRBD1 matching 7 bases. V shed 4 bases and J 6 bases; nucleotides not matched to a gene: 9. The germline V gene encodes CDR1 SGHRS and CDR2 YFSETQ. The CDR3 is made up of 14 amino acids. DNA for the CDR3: TGCGCCAGCAGCCCACAGGGGTTGGTCTCTGAAGCTTTCTTT. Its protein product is CASSPQGLVSEAFF.

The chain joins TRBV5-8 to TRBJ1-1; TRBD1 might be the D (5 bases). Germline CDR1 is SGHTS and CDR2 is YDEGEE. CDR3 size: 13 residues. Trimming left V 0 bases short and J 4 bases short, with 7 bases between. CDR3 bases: TGTGCCAGCAGCTTGGGCAGGGCCACTGAAGCTTTCTTT. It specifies CASSLGRATEAFF. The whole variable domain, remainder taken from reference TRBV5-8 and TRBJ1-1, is EAGVTQSPTHLIKTRGQQATLRCSPISGHTSVYWYQQALGLGLQFLLWYDEGEERNRGNFPPRFSGRQFPNYSSELNVNALELEDSALYLCASSLGRATEAFFGQGTRLTVV.